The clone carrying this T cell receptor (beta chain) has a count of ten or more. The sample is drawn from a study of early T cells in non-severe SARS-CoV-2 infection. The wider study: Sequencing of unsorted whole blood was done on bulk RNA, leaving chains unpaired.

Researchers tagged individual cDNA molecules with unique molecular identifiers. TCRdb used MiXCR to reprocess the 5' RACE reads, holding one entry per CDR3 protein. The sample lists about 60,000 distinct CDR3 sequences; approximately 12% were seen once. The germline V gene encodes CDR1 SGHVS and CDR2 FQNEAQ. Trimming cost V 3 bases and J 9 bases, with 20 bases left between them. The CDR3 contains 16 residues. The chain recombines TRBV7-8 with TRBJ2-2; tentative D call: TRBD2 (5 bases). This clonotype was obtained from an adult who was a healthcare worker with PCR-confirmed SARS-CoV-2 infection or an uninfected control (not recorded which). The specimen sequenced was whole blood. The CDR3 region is CASSLGRDLVPRELFF. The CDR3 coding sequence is TGTGCCAGCAGCTTGGGTCGGGATCTAGTCCCCCGGGAGCTGTTTTTT.